The 32 T cell receptor beta chains presented below share a single source sample, sequenced in a study of T cell responses to AZD1222 COVID-19 vaccine. TCRdb's table, derived via immunoSEQ multiplex PCR, lists solely in-frame clones and lacks some. This sample has under 110,000 clones, with around 87% found just once. This material consisted of peripheral blood, taken 28 days after the second AZD1222 dose. The source of these receptors is an adult who received the AZD1222 COVID-19 vaccine.

CDR3 residues: CATLGVSETQYF. For the CDR3, the DNA is TGTGCCACCCTAGGGGTCTCCGAGACCCAGTACTTC. The V gene is TRBV3-1 (or the pseudogene TRBV3-2), the J gene TRBJ2-5; the D gene is possibly TRBD1 (5 bases). Trimming took 10 bases from V and 5 from J, leaving 14 bases between them. This CDR3 region has 12 residues. The germline V gene has CDR1 LGHDT and CDR2 YNNKEL (reference sequence).

This rearrangement joins TRBV5-1 to TRBJ2-3, with 8 bases fitting TRBD2. Trimming removed 4 bases from V and 4 bases from J; junction bases left unmatched: 11. The CDR3 has 16 residues. Germline-derived CDR1 and CDR2 are SGHRS and YFSETQ. The CDR3 loop reads CASSLTLREGADTQYF. CDR3 nucleotides: TGCGCCAGCAGCCTCACCTTACGGGAGGGGGCAGATACGCAGTATTTT.

V usage is TRBV9 and J usage is TRBJ2-1, with D perhaps TRBD2 (5 bases). V lost 0 bases and J lost 1, with 17 bases in between. Germline V gene lookup returns CDR1 SGDLS and CDR2 YYNGEE. There are 18 residues in the CDR3. This CDR3 reads CASSVDRGPPGSYNEQFF. The CDR3 DNA follows: TGTGCCAGCAGCGTAGACCGAGGGCCCCCGGGGTCCTACAATGAGCAGTTCTTC.

The rearrangement links TRBV24-1 to TRBJ1-5; D perhaps matches TRBD1 (5 bases). Germline V gene data show CDR1 as KGHDR and CDR2 as SFDVKD. Trimming removed 4 bases at V and 0 bases at J, with 18 bases between. The CDR3 contains 18 residues. CDR3 region: CATSDSRGGKYSNQPQHF. For the CDR3, the DNA is TGTGCCACCAGTGACTCTAGGGGAGGGAAATATAGCAATCAGCCCCAGCATTTT.

The V call is TRBV28, the J call TRBJ2-1; the D gene is possibly TRBD2 (5 bases). V dropped 4 bases and J dropped 0 bases, with 13 bases sitting between them. The CDR3 runs 16 residues. The germline V gene encodes CDR1 MDHEN and CDR2 SYDVKM. The DNA of the CDR3 is TGTGCCAGCAGTTCTGGCCAGGACTTCTCCTACAATGAGCAGTTCTTC. This translates into CASSSGQDFSYNEQFF.

The chain carries TRBV19 and TRBJ2-2; D may correspond to TRBD1 or TRBD2 (5 bases each). The germline V gene encodes CDR1 LNHDA and CDR2 SQIVND (reference sequence). The CDR3 has 14 residues. V was cut by 7 bases and J by 0 bases, with 9 bases left in between. CDR3 sequence (DNA): TGTGCCAGTATTAGGGGAGCGAACACCGGGGAGCTGTTTTTT. It codes for CASIRGANTGELFF.

Only one count was recorded for this clone. V usage is TRBV5-4 and J usage is TRBJ1-2; D not resolved. Germline values: CDR1 SGHNT, CDR2 YYREEE (reference sequence). The ends were cut back, 4 bases at V and 2 bases at J, with 9 bases in the middle. This CDR3 has 13 amino acids. CDR3 protein: CASSPNENYGYTF. CDR3 DNA: TGTGCCAGCAGCCCCAACGAGAACTATGGCTACACCTTC.

V is TRBV6-6 and J is TRBJ1-5, with unresolved D. The germline V gene encodes CDR1 MNHNY and CDR2 SVGAGI (reference sequence). The CDR3 is 16 amino acids. Trimming shortened V by 0 bases and J by 3 bases, and 12 bases separated the two germline ends. The CDR3 DNA sequence: TGTGCCAGCAGTTACTCGCGTCCACGGGACAATCAGCCCCAGCATTTT. Amino acid sequence: CASSYSRPRDNQPQHF.

This chain joins TRBV18 and TRBJ2-2; D ambiguous. V was cut by 2 bases and J by 0 bases, with 10 bases left in between. CDR3 length: 16 residues. Per the germline V gene, CDR1 is KGHSH and CDR2 is LQKENI. CDR3 amino acids: CASSPETRSNTGELFF. The CDR3 DNA reads TGTGCCAGCTCACCAGAGACCAGATCGAACACCGGGGAGCTGTTTTTT.

The genes are TRBV2 and TRBJ1-5, with D possibly matching TRBD1 (6 bases). The germline V and J ends were trimmed by 8 bases and 3 bases, with 14 bases remaining between them. Germline assignment: CDR1 SNHLY and CDR2 FYNNEI. The CDR3 is made up of 14 amino acids. CDR3 loop: CASSGQSPNQPQHF. The CDR3 DNA reads as TGTGCCAGCTCCGGACAGAGCCCCAATCAGCCCCAGCATTTT.

The chain links TRBV9 to TRBJ2-1; TRBD2 is a possible D gene (6 bases). V shed 4 bases and J shed 0 bases, with 14 bases lying between them. Germline assignment: CDR1 SGDLS and CDR2 YYNGEE. The CDR3 extends over 16 amino acids. CDR3 coding DNA: TGTGCCAGCAGCTTATGGAGGGGCAGCTCCTACAATGAGCAGTTCTTC. This gives the protein CASSLWRGSSYNEQFF. Full variable domain (missing parts from reference TRBV9 and TRBJ2-1): DSGVTQTPKHLITATGQRVTLRCSPRSGDLSVYWYQQSLDQGLQFLIQYYNGEERAKGNILERFSAQQFPDLHSELNLSSLELGDSALYFCASSLWRGSSYNEQFFGPGTRLTVL.

The rearrangement links TRBV7-2 to TRBJ2-3, with D possibly called TRBD1 or TRBD2 (5 bases each). The germline gives CDR1 SGHTA, CDR2 FQGNSA. The CDR3 is 16 residues long. V gave up 5 bases and J gave up 2 bases, with 17 bases separating them. CDR3 residues: CASSTTRGGSTDTQYF. The CDR3 bases are TGTGCCAGCAGCACCACTCGTGGGGGTTCCACAGATACGCAGTATTTT.

Note on this clone: The junction departs from germline at one end; a sequencing error may be responsible. V and J are TRBV7-9 and TRBJ2-1, with 16 bases that match TRBD2. The germline V gene encodes CDR1 SEHNR and CDR2 FQNEAQ (reference sequence). This CDR3 is built from 17 residues. The CDR3 loop reads CASSVAGTSGGANEQFF. CDR3 DNA: TGTGCCAGCAGCGTAGCCGGGACTAGCGGGGGGGCAAATGAGCAGTTCTTC. Filled out from reference TRBV7-9 and TRBJ2-1, the complete variable domain reads DTGVSQNPRHKITKRGQNVTFRCDPISEHNRLYWYRQTLGQGPEFLTYFQNEAQLEKSRLLSDRFSAERPKGSFSTLEIQRTEQGDSAMYLCASSVAGTSGGANEQFFGPGTRLTVL.

V usage is TRBV29-1 and J usage is TRBJ2-7; D gene ambiguous. V shed 4 bases and J shed 2 bases, with 6 bases lying between them. CDR3 size: 11 residues. Germline V lookup: CDR1 SQVTM, CDR2 ANQGSEA. The chain's CDR3 is CSVVHAYEQYF. CDR3 nucleotide sequence: TGCAGCGTTGTGCATGCCTACGAGCAGTACTTC.

V gene TRBV28 combines with J gene TRBJ2-1, with D perhaps TRBD1 (5 bases). CDR1 is MDHEN and CDR2 is SYDVKM in the germline V gene. The germline V and J ends were trimmed by 4 bases and 5 bases, with 9 bases remaining between them. This CDR3 contains 13 residues. In DNA, the CDR3 is TGTGCCAGCAGTTGGGGCAGCAACAATGAGCAGTTCTTC. This sequence encodes CASSWGSNNEQFF. Supplemented by reference TRBV28 and TRBJ2-1, the full variable domain reads DVKVTQSSRYLVKRTGEKVFLECVQDMDHENMFWYRQDPGLGLRLIYFSYDVKMKEKGDIPEGYSVSREKKERFSLILESASTNQTSMYLCASSWGSNNEQFFGPGTRLTVL.

The table lists this clone with a count of one. The V and J genes are TRBV10-3 and TRBJ2-2; 7 bases agree with TRBD2. J lost 4 bases, V lost 2 bases, and 7 bases had no gene match. The length of the CDR3 is 16 residues. CDR1 and CDR2 (germline): ENHRY, SYGVKD. In DNA, the CDR3 is TGTGCCATCAGTGAGGCGGGAGTGGTATCCACCGGGGAGCTGTTTTTT. Translation: CAISEAGVVSTGELFF.

This clone was observed once. The V gene is TRBV10-1, the J gene TRBJ1-2; D may be TRBD1 (5 bases). V lost 4 bases and J 1 base, leaving 16 bases between the germline ends. The length of the CDR3 is 16 residues. Germline CDR1 and CDR2: WNHNN and SYGVQD (reference sequence). CDR3 sequence reads: CASSAFRDGFNYGYTF. The CDR3 DNA sequence: TGCGCCAGCAGTGCGTTCCGGGACGGATTTAACTATGGCTACACCTTC.

This clone was seen once. V is TRBV28 and J is TRBJ1-5; D may be TRBD1 (6 bases). Germline V gives CDR1 MDHEN, CDR2 SYDVKM. This CDR3 comprises 15 residues. The V end was cut by 5 bases, the J end by 6 bases, with 17 bases between. CDR3 amino acids: CASSLQTVGAQPQHF. CDR3 nucleotide sequence: TGTGCCAGCAGTCTTCAGACTGTGGGGGCTCAGCCCCAGCATTTT.

The rearrangement uses TRBV18 and TRBJ1-4; perhaps TRBD1 as D (5 bases). Trimming stripped 2 bases from V and 3 bases from J, with 16 bases between. The CDR3 loop spans 17 amino acids. Looked up from germline, CDR1 is KGHSH and CDR2 is LQKENI. The CDR3 nucleotides are TGTGCCAGCTCACCAGGTGTAGGGGACGGCTCTAATGAAAAACTGTTTTTT. Amino acid sequence: CASSPGVGDGSNEKLFF. The complete variable domain, with remaining parts taken from reference TRBV18 and TRBJ1-4, reads NAGVMQNPRHLVRRRGQEARLRCSPMKGHSHVYWYRQLPEEGLKFMVYLQKENIIDESGMPKERFSAEFPKEGPSILRIQQVVRGDSAAYFCASSPGVGDGSNEKLFFGSGTQLSVL.

The rearrangement joins TRBV7-2 to TRBJ2-3, with 7 bases matching TRBD2. The CDR3 runs to 14 residues. The germline V gene has CDR1 SGHTA and CDR2 FQGNSA. V shed 1 base and J 5 bases; nucleotides not matched to a gene: 3. The CDR3 DNA is TGTGCCAGCAGCTTAGGGACTAGAGGAGATACGCAGTATTTT. Translated, it gives CASSLGTRGDTQYF.

This clone was detected only a few times. The chain uses TRBV28 and TRBJ2-7, with D perhaps being TRBD1 or TRBD2 (5 bases each). The CDR3 is 15 residues long. CDR1 and CDR2 from the germline V gene are MDHEN and SYDVKM. The germline V and J ends were trimmed by 7 bases and 2 bases, with 18 bases remaining between them. This CDR3 reads CASNRSGRGAYEQYF. For the CDR3, the DNA is TGTGCCAGCAATAGATCAGGGAGAGGGGCCTACGAGCAGTACTTC.

The V and J genes are TRBV27 and TRBJ1-1, with no clear D. The CDR3 sequence is 14 residues long. V shed 0 bases and J shed 11 bases, with 16 bases lying between them. Germline loops: CDR1 MNHEY, CDR2 SMNVEV (reference sequence). CDR3 loop: CASSLSATFFHAFF. CDR3 bases: TGTGCCAGCAGTTTATCGGCGACGTTCTTCCACGCTTTCTTT.

The chain carries TRBV5-1 and TRBJ1-5; tentative D call: TRBD1 (6 bases). The length of the CDR3 is 15 residues. Trimming took 4 bases from V and 2 from J, leaving 13 bases between them. In germline, CDR1 is SGHRS, CDR2 YFSETQ. The chain's CDR3 is CASSPGAVGNQPQHF. The CDR3 region has the DNA TGCGCCAGCAGCCCAGGGGCCGTGGGCAATCAGCCCCAGCATTTT.

This sequence joins TRBV11-1 and TRBJ1-2; TRBD1 matches 11 bases. Trimming removed 5 bases from V and 6 bases from J; junction bases left unmatched: 11. CDR1 is SGHAT and CDR2 is FQDESV in the germline V gene (reference sequence). The CDR3 spans 16 residues. CDR3 region: CASSRKDRGRGDGYTF. The CDR3 DNA is TGTGCCAGCAGCCGAAAGGACAGGGGGCGCGGTGATGGCTACACCTTC.

The chain recombines TRBV6-4 with TRBJ2-2; D could derive from TRBD1 or TRBD2 (5 bases each). The CDR3 has 15 amino acids. Trimming removed 4 bases at V and 4 bases at J, with 13 bases between. Germline loops: CDR1 MRHNA, CDR2 SNTAGT. The CDR3 DNA reads as TGTGCCAGCAGTGTAGGGGTTGCGGGCACCGGGGAGCTGTTTTTT. The encoded protein is CASSVGVAGTGELFF.

This chain connects TRBV18 to TRBJ2-1, with D perhaps TRBD2 (6 bases). V was cut by 4 bases and J by 6 bases, with 16 bases left in between. Per the germline V gene, CDR1 is KGHSH and CDR2 is LQKENI. The CDR3 totals 15 residues. The CDR3 DNA reads TGTGCCAGCTCACTTGGACTATTAACCCCCAATGAGCAGTTCTTC. This encodes CASSLGLLTPNEQFF. Full variable domain (outside the CDR3, taken from reference TRBV18 and TRBJ2-1): NAGVMQNPRHLVRRRGQEARLRCSPMKGHSHVYWYRQLPEEGLKFMVYLQKENIIDESGMPKERFSAEFPKEGPSILRIQQVVRGDSAAYFCASSLGLLTPNEQFFGPGTRLTVL.

The chain links TRBV12-3 or TRBV12-4 to TRBJ2-1; TRBD2 matches at 7 bases. There are 13 residues in the CDR3. V shed 7 bases, J shed 7 bases, and the junction held 7 bases outside the gene matches. The CDR3 loop reads CASKRTSMNEQFF. CDR3 nucleotide sequence: TGTGCCAGCAAACGGACTAGTATGAATGAGCAGTTCTTC.

The genes are TRBV4-1 and TRBJ2-7; 7 bases align to TRBD2. The CDR3 has 15 amino acids. V lost 3 bases, J lost 2 bases, and 7 bases stayed unmatched. Germline V gene sequence: CDR1 MGHRA, CDR2 YSYEKL. The CDR3 reads CASSHHLSGTYEQYF. The CDR3 DNA follows: TGCGCCAGCAGCCACCACTTGAGCGGGACCTACGAGCAGTACTTC.

The V gene is TRBV10-1, the J gene TRBJ2-7; the D gene is possibly TRBD1 (5 bases). The length of the CDR3 is 13 residues. With 0 bases removed from V and 6 bases from J, the gap between germline ends came to 9 bases. Germline CDR1 reads WNHNN; CDR2 reads SYGVQD (reference sequence). CDR3 nucleotide sequence: TGCGCCAGCAGTGAGTCGGGGCTGGCCGAGCAGTACTTC. It codes for CASSESGLAEQYF.

V gene TRBV5-6 combines with J gene TRBJ2-1, with no clear D. Germline V gene lookup returns CDR1 SGHDT and CDR2 YYEEEE. V lost 4 bases and J 0 bases, leaving 5 bases between the germline ends. CDR3 length: 13 residues. The CDR3 DNA reads as TGTGCCAGCAGCAGCGACTCCTACAATGAGCAGTTCTTC. Amino acid sequence: CASSSDSYNEQFF.

The V call is TRBV19, the J call TRBJ1-6; D is ambiguous. The CDR3 is made up of 18 amino acids. Trimming stripped 3 bases from V and 11 bases from J, with 26 bases between. Germline V gene lookup returns CDR1 LNHDA and CDR2 SQIVND (reference sequence). CDR3 sequence (DNA): TGTGCCAGTAGTATCTCCGGACTGGCCCTCGCATCCACGACACCCCTCCACTTT. Translated: CASSISGLALASTTPLHF.

The rearrangement joins TRBV12-5 to TRBJ1-5, with no clear D. V was trimmed by 2 bases and J by 5 bases, leaving 7 bases between them. This CDR3 is built from 13 residues. Germline CDR1 is LGHNT and CDR2 is FRNRAP. The CDR3 nucleotides are TGTGCTAGTGGTTTGCTTGAGGATCAGCCCCAGCATTTT. It translates to CASGLLEDQPQHF. Together with reference TRBV12-5 and TRBJ1-5, the CDR3 gives the full variable domain: DARVTQTPRHKVTEMGQEVTMRCQPILGHNTVFWYRQTMMQGLELLAYFRNRAPLDDSGMPKDRFSAEMPDATLATLKIQPSEPRDSAVYFCASGLLEDQPQHFGDGTRLSIL.